Listed here is a single T cell receptor (beta chain). The antigen it binds to is not known. No quality values exist for individual bases; no much larger clone is one base distant. Using the deep immunoSEQ assay, multiplex PCR amplified TCR CDR3 regions from genomic DNA. Extracted genomic DNA from each cell subset was distributed evenly across all wells of several immunoSEQ 96-well plates, and each plate was treated as a replicate. For sorted subsets, approximately 200 ng of genomic DNA, equivalent to 30,000 or so T cell genomes, went into each replicate PCR. The purified libraries were quantified using a Qubit 3.0 fluorometer, sized with a Bioanalyzer 2100, and then quantified again using the KAPA Library Quantification kit. A separate single-read 150-cycle Illumina NextSeq 550 flow cell was used to sequence each immunoSEQ 96-well plate. In the authors' own workflow: Because the immunoSEQ output held only junctional sequences and lacked quality scores, the filtering could not match the filtering applied to full-length reads. Sequences were annotated with PyIR, a Python wrapper for IgBLAST v1.9, using IMGT germline references to assign V/J genes and CDR3. Reads were filtered out if the reads had weak V/J assignments (E-value above 1e-6), no CDR3, stop codons, out-of-frame junctions, or ambiguous translated residues. V3J clonotypes were defined as sequences sharing an identical inferred V gene, J gene, and CDR3 amino acid sequence. Percentage overlap between repertoires was computed as shared unique clonotypes divided by the size of the smaller repertoire. Richness of each repertoire was evaluated using RTK rarefaction, the Chao1 estimator, and Recon v2.1 estimates of unobserved clonotypes. OLGA was used to compute generation probabilities for all TCRbeta clonotypes that the gDNA method yielded from a few donors. TCRdb stores this immuneACCESS table with in-frame sequences only. Part of the clones is absent; in the studies checked, under half of the shortfall reflects unresolved V genes, and no reason is known for the rest. V and J calls and clone size come straight from that table; D and trimming were deduced from the DNA. This sample is represented by about 660,000 clones; around 72% of them were singletons. 1.5% to 2% of the sample goes to the ten largest clones.

The data belong to a study of shared clonotypes between healthy human individuals (dated by TCRdb to the early 2020s). Looking at the study overall: The cohort included three men and two women between 18 and 49 years of age. Each donor's leukapheresis produced roughly between about 0.9 and 9.5 billion PBMCs. To increase sequencing depth and limit assay-specific biases, TCR repertoire library preparation and sequencing were carried out by different laboratories using diverse techniques. The study deeply sequenced blood TCR repertoires of about 5 healthy adults to estimate repertoire size and the extent of clonotype sharing between individuals. For each donor, CD4 naive and CD4 memory were each given three plates, CD8 naive was given two plates, and CD8 memory was given one plate.

Results and caveats for the whole study, not just this receptor: Sharing across several donors was observed for about 5% of naive CD4, about 3.2% of naive CD8, 2% to 2.5% of memory CD4, and about 0.4% of memory CD8 clonotypes. Naive subsets generally had larger estimated clonotype richness than memory subsets. Only blood was sampled, and tissue TCR repertoires likely differ from those in blood. Higher generation probabilities were observed for clonotypes shared by all four sorted-subset donors than for non-shared clonotypes. Pairwise subsampling indicated that sequencing depth was expected to affect the degree of clonotype sharing among donors. The small number of donors limited the genetic and exposure-history diversity represented. Rarefaction of sorted-subset datasets indicated incomplete sequencing despite the large sequencing depth.

The donors were healthy, HIV-negative adults with no recently reported acute infections or vaccinations. Only Caucasian adults living in Nashville, Tennessee, USA were represented among the donors. CD4+ T cells were enriched through magnetic negative selection, after which naive cells were positively selected on CD45RA and the remaining negative fraction served as the memory subset. Blood was collected by leukapheresis, and PBMCs were isolated by Ficoll-Histopaque density gradient centrifugation and then cryopreserved in liquid nitrogen vapor phase. Purity and quantity of every magnetically sorted T cell population were checked by analytical flow cytometry. Genomic DNA was isolated from every sorted fraction and measured by UV absorbance on a Nanodrop 2000c. The CDR3 spans 11 residues, from the cysteine through the phenylalanine. The kept DNA is CDR3 alone, 33 bases in frame from the first base.

Recombination connected TRBV21-1 to TRBJ1-2. TRBV21-1 is given as a pseudogene. This TCR was sampled from a woman aged 25 to 39 in good health. Sequenced input: memory CD4+ T cells sorted from blood. The sample's cell subset or site label is to be understood as: CD45RA-negative fraction. The CDR3 protein is CASSAGSGYTF. Here is the DNA: TGTGCCAGCAGCGCGGGCTCCGGCTACACCTTC.